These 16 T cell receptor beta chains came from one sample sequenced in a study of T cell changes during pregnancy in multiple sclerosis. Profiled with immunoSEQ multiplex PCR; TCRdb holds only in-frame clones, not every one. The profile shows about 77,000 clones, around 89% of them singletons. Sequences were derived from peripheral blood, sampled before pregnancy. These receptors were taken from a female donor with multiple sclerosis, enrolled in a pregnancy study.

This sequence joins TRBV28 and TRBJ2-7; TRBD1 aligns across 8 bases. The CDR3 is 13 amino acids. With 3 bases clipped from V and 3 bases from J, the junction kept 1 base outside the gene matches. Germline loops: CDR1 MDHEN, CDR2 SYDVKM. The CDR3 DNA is TGTGCCAGCAGTTTCGGGACAGGCTACGAGCAGTACTTC. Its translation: CASSFGTGYEQYF.

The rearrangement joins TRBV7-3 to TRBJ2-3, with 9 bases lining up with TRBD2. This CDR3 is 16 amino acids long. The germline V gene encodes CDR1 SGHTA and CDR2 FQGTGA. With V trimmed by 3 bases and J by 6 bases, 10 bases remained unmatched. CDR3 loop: CASSLRGGPGTDTQYF. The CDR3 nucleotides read TGTGCCAGCAGCTTGCGGGGGGGCCCTGGTACGGATACGCAGTATTTT.

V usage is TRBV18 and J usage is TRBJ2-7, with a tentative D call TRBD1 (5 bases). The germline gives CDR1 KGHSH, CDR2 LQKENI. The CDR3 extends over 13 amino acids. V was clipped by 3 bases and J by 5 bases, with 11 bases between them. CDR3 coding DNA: TGTGCCAGCTCACCCTTGGACACAGACGAGCAGTACTTC. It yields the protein CASSPLDTDEQYF.

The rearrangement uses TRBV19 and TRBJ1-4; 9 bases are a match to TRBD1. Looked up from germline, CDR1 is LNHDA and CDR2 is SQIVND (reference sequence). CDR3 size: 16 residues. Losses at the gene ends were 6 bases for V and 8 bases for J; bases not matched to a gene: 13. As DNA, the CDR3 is TGTGCCAGTAGCTCTTACTCCGGGACAGGGCCCGAAAAACTGTTTTTT. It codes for CASSSYSGTGPEKLFF.

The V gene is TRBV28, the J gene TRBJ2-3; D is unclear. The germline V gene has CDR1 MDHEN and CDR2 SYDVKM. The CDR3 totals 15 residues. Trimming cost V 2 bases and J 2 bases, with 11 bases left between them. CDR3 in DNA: TGTGCCAGCAGTTTAAATGTCCCCTACACAGATACGCAGTATTTT. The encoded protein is CASSLNVPYTDTQYF.

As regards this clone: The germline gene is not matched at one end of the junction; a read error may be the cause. CDR3 nucleotides: TGCGCCAGCAGTCCCAAGCCGGTTTCCTTT. Protein product: CASSPKPVSF. This rearrangement joins TRBV10-1 to TRBJ2-3; D unclear. There are 10 residues in the CDR3. The germline V gene encodes CDR1 WNHNN and CDR2 SYGVQD (reference sequence).

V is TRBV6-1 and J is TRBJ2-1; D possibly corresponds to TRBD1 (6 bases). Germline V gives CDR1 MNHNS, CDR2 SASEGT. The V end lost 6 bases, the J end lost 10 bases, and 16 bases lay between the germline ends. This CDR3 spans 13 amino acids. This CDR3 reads CASRYDRFGEQFF. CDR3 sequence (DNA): TGTGCCAGCAGATATGACAGGTTCGGCGAGCAGTTCTTC.

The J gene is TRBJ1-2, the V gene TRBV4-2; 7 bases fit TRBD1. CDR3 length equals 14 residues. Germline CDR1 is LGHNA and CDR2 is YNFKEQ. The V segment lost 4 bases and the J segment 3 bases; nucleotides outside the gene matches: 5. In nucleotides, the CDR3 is TGTGCCAGCAGCCCCAACAGGGGCGACTATGGCTACACCTTC. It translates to CASSPNRGDYGYTF.

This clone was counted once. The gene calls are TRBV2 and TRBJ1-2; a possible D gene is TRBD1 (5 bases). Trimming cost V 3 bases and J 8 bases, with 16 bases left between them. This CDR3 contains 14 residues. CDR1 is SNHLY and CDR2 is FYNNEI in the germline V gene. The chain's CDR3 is CASSDPGRARGYTF. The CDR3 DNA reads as TGTGCCAGCAGTGACCCGGGCAGGGCGCGAGGCTACACCTTC.

The CDR3 DNA reads TGTGCCAGCAGTGCTGATGAAAAACTGTTTTTT. It specifies CASSADEKLFF. V usage is TRBV2 and J usage is TRBJ1-4; D is unclear. CDR3 length: 11 amino acids. Germline-derived CDR1 and CDR2 are SNHLY and FYNNEI. Trimming removed 4 bases from V and 6 bases from J, with 3 bases in between.

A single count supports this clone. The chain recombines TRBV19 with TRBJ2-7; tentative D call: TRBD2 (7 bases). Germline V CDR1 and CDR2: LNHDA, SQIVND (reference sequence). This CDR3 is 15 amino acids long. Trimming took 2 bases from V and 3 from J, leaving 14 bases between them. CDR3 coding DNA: TGTGCCAGTAGTATATCGGAGGGGGGGCACTACGAGCAGTACTTC. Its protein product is CASSISEGGHYEQYF.

The CDR3 region is CASRPRVNTEAFF. The CDR3 bases are TGTGCCAGCCGCCCCCGGGTGAACACTGAAGCTTTCTTT. The rearrangement joins TRBV27 to TRBJ1-1; D is unclear. Germline CDR1 and CDR2: MNHEY and SMNVEV (reference sequence). This CDR3 comprises 13 residues. The V end was cut by 8 bases, the J end by 0 bases, with 10 bases between.

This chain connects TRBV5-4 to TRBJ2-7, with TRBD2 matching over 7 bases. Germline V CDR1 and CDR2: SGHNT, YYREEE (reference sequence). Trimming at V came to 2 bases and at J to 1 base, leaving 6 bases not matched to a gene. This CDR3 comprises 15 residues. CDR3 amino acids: CASSFAGEPSYEQYF. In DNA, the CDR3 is TGTGCCAGCAGCTTTGCGGGGGAACCATCCTACGAGCAGTACTTC.

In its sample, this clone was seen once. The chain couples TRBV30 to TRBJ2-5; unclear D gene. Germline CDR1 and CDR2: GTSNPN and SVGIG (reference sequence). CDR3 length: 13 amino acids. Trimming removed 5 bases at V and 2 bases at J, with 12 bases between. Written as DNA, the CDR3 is TGTGCCTGGCAGACTCGAAGACAAGAGACCCAGTACTTC. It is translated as CAWQTRRQETQYF.

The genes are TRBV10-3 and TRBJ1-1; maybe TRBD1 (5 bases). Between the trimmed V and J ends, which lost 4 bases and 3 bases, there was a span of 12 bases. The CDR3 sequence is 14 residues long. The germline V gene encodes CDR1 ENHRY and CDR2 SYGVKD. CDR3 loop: CAISVGGKYTEAFF. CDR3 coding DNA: TGTGCCATCAGTGTTGGGGGGAAGTACACTGAAGCTTTCTTT.

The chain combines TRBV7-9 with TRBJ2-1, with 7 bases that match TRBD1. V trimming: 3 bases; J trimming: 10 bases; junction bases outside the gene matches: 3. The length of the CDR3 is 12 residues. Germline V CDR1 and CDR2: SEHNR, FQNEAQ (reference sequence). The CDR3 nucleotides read TGTGCCAGCAGCTTCCACAGGGGCGAGCAGTTCTTC. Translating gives CASSFHRGEQFF.